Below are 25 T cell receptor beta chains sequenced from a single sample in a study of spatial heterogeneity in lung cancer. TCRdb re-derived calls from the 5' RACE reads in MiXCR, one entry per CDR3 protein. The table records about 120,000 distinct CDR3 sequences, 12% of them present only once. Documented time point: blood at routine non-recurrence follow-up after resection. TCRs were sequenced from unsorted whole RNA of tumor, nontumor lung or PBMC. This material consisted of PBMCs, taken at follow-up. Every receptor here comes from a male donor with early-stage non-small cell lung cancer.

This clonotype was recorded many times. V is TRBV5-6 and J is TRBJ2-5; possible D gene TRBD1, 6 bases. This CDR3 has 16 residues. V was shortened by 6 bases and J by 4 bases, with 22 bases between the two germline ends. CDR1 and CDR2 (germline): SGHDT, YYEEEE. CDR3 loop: CASIPRWGRGLETQYF. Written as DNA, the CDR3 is TGTGCCAGCATCCCTAGGTGGGGCAGGGGCTTAGAGACCCAGTACTTC.

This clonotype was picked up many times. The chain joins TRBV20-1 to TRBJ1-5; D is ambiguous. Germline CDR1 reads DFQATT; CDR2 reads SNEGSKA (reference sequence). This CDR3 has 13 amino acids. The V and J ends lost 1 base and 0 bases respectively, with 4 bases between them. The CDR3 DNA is TGCAGTGCTAGAGGGAATAGCAATCAGCCCCAGCATTTT. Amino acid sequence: CSARGNSNQPQHF.

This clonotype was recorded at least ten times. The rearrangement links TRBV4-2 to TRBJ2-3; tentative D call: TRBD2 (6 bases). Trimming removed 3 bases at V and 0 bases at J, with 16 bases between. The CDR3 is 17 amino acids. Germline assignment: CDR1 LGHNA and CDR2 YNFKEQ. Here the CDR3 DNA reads TGTGCCAGCAGCCAGAGTAACGGGGGTCCTAGCACAGATACGCAGTATTTT. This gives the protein CASSQSNGGPSTDTQYF.

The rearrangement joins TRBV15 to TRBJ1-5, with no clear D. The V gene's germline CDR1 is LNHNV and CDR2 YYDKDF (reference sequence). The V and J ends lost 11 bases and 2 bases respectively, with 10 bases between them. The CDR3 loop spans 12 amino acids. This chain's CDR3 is CAAAAGNQPQHF. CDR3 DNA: TGTGCCGCAGCCGCTGGCAATCAGCCCCAGCATTTT.

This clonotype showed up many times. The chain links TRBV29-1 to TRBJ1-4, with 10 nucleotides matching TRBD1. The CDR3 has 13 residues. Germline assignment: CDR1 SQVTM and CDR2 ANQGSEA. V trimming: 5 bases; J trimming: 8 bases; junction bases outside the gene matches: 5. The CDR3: CSVFRDRGEKLFF. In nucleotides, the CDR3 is TGCAGCGTTTTCCGGGACAGGGGCGAAAAACTGTTTTTT.

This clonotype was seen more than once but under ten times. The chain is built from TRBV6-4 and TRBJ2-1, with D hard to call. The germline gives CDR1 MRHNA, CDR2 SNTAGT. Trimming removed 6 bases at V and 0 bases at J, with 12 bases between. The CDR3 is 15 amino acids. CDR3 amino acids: CASSDVAASYNEQFF. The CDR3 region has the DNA TGTGCCAGCAGCGACGTGGCAGCCTCCTACAATGAGCAGTTCTTC.

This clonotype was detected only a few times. The DNA of the CDR3 is TGTGCCAGCAGGGGGACAGGGAGCCCTAATGAAAAACTGTTTTTT. The encoded protein is CASRGTGSPNEKLFF. V and J are TRBV2 and TRBJ1-4; TRBD1 matches at 9 bases. CDR1 and CDR2 (germline): SNHLY, FYNNEI. J gave up 3 bases and V 6 bases, and 5 bases lay outside the gene matches. This CDR3 region has 15 residues.

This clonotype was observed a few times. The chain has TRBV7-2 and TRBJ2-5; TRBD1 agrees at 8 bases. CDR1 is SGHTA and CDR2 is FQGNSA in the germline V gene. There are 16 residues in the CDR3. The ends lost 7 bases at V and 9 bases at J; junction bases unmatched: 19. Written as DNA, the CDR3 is TGTGCCAGCACCCCCAGGGGGGCAGGGGGCCAAGGGGCCCAGTACTTC. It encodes CASTPRGAGGQGAQYF.

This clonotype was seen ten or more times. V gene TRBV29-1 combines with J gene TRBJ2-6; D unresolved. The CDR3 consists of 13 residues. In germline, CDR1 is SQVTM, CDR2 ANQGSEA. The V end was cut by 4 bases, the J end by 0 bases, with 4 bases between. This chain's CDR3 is CSVGLSGANVLTF. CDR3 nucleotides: TGCAGCGTTGGACTCTCTGGGGCCAACGTCCTGACTTTC.

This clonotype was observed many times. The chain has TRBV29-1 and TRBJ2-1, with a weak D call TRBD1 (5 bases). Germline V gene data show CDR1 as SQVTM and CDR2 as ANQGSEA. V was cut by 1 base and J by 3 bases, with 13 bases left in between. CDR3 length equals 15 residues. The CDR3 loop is CSVEALGDSYNEQFF. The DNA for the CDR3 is TGCAGCGTTGAAGCCCTGGGCGACAGCTACAATGAGCAGTTCTTC.

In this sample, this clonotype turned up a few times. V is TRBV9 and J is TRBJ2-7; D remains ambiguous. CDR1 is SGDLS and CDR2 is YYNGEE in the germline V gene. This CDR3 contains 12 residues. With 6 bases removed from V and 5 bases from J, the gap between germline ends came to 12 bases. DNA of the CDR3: TGTGCCAGCAACTCGGACGGTAACGAGCAGTACTTC. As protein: CASNSDGNEQYF.

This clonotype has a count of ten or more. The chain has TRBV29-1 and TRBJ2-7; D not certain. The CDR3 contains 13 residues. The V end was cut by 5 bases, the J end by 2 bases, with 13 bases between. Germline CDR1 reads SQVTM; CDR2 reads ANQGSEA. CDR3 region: CSVSGGSPYEQYF. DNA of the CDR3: TGCAGCGTTTCGGGCGGCTCGCCCTACGAGCAGTACTTC.

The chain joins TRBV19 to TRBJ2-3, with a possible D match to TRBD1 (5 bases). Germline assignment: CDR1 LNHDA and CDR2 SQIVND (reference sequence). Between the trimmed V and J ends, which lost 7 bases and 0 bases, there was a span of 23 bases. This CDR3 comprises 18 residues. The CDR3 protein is CASTNRGKGRPSTDTQYF. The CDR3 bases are TGTGCCAGTACCAATAGGGGTAAAGGCAGGCCTAGCACAGATACGCAGTATTTT.

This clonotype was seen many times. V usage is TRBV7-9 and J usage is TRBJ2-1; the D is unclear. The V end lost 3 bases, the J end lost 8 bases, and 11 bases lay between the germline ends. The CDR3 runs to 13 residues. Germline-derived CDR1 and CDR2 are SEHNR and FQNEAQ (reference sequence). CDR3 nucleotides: TGTGCCAGCAGCTTGGTCGCAGCCCATGAGCAGTTCTTC. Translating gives CASSLVAAHEQFF.

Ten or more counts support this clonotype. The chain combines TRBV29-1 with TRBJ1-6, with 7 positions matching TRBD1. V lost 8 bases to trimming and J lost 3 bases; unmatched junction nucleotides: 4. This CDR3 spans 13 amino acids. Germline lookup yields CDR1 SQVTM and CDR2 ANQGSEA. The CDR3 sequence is CSSRDSYNSPLHF. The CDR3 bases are TGCAGCTCCCGGGACAGCTATAATTCACCCCTCCACTTT.

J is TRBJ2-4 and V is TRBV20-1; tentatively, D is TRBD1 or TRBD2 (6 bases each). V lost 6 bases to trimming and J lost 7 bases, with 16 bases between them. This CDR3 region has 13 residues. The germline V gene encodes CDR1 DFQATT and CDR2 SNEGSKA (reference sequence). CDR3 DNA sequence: TGCAGTGCAAATCATGGGGGGCGGAACATTCAGTACTTC. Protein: CSANHGGRNIQYF.

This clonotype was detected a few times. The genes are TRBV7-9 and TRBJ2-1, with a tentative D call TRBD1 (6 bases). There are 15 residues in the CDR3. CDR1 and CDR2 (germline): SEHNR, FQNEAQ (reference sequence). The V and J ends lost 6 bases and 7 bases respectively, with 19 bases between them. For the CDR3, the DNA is TGTGCCAGCAGTCGAACGGACAGCGGTTGGAATGAGCAGTTCTTC. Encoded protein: CASSRTDSGWNEQFF.

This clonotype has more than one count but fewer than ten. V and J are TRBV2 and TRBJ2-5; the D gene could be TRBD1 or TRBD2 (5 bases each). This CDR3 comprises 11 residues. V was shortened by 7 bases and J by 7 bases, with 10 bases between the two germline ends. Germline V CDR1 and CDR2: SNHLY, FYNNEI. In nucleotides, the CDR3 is TGTGCCAGCACTGCTGGGGGGACCCAGTACTTC. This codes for CASTAGGTQYF.

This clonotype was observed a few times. The CDR3 spells CASSSPQGAKNIQYF. The CDR3 DNA follows: TGTGCCAGCAGTTCGCCGCAGGGGGCCAAAAACATTCAGTACTTC. The chain uses TRBV28 and TRBJ2-4; D may be TRBD1 (6 bases). Trimming pared 4 bases from V and 1 base from J, leaving 11 bases between. The CDR3 has 15 residues. Germline loops: CDR1 MDHEN, CDR2 SYDVKM.

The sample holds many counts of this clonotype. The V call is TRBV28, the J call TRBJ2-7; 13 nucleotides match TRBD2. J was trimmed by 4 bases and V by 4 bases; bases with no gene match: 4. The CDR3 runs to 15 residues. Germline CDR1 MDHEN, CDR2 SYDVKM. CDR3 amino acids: CASSSTSGGQYEQYF. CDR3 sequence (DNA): TGTGCCAGCAGTTCGACTAGCGGGGGGCAATACGAGCAGTACTTC.

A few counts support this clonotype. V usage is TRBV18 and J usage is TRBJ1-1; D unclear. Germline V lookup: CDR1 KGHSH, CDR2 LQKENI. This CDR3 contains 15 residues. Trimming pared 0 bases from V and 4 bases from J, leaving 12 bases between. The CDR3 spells CASSPPGSESTEAFF. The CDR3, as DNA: TGTGCCAGCTCACCACCCGGCAGTGAGAGCACTGAAGCTTTCTTT. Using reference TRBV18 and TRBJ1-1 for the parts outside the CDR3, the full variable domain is NAGVMQNPRHLVRRRGQEARLRCSPMKGHSHVYWYRQLPEEGLKFMVYLQKENIIDESGMPKERFSAEFPKEGPSILRIQQVVRGDSAAYFCASSPPGSESTEAFFGQGTRLTVV.

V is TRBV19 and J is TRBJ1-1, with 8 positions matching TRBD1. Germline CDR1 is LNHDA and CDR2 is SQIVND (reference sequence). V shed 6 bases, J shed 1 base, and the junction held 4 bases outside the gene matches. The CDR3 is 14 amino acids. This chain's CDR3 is CASRVGTGNTEAFF. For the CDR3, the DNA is TGTGCCAGTAGAGTCGGGACAGGGAACACTGAAGCTTTCTTT.

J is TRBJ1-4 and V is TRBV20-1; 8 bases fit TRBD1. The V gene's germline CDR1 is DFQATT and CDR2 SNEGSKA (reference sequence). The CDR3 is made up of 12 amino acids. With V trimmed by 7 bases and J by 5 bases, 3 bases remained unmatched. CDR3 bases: TGCAGTGGGACAGGGCCAAATGAAAAACTGTTTTTT. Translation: CSGTGPNEKLFF.

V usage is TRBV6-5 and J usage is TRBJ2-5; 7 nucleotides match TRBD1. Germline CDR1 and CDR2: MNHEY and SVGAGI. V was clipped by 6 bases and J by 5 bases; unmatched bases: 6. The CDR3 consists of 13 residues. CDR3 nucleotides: TGTGCCAGCAGCCTGGGACAGTTGGAGACCCAGTACTTC. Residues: CASSLGQLETQYF.

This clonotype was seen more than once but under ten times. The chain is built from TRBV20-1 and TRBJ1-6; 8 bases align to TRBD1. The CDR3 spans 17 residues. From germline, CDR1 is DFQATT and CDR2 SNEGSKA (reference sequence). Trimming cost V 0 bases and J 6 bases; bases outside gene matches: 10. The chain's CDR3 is CSARDNNRDRTNSPLHF. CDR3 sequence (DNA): TGCAGTGCTAGAGACAATAACCGGGACAGGACTAATTCACCCCTCCACTTT.